This TCR beta chain was sequenced during a study of long-term antiretroviral therapy in people with HIV. The study, taken as a whole, reports: The blood, collected between about 2003 and 2017, was possibly taken under older ART regimens. Pre-ART expanded TRB clones stayed dominant throughout, though often decreasing after ART. Subsequent to ART, diversity was augmented yet persisted below that of transplant donor controls.

An immunoSEQ assay, version v3.0, was performed at survey level. TCRdb keeps only in-frame clones here, not all; method: immunoSEQ multiplex PCR. The data show 25,000 to 35,000 clones, with approximately 86% seen just once and around 7.8% held by the top ten. People in the study who had HIV all got their treatment in the United States. The trim removed 4 bases at V and 3 bases at J, leaving 5 bases unmatched. Germline CDR1 is SGHTA and CDR2 is FQGTGA. The CDR3 is 14 amino acids. Comment on this clone: The target antigen is unknown.

The sequence derives from a man in his fifties or sixties with HIV. The material sequenced was unsorted PBMCs, taken around 5 years before starting antiretroviral therapy. The genes are TRBV7-3 and TRBJ2-7, with TRBD1 identical over 8 bases. The CDR3 coding sequence is TGTGCCAGCAGCTCAGGGACAGGCAACTACGAGCAGTACTTC. Translating gives CASSSGTGNYEQYF. Full variable domain (outside the CDR3, taken from reference TRBV7-3 and TRBJ2-7): GAGVSQTPSNKVTEKGKYVELRCDPISGHTALYWYRQSLGQGPEFLIYFQGTGAADDSGLPNDRFFAVRPEGSVSTLKIQRTERGDSAVYLCASSSGTGNYEQYFGPGTRLTVT.